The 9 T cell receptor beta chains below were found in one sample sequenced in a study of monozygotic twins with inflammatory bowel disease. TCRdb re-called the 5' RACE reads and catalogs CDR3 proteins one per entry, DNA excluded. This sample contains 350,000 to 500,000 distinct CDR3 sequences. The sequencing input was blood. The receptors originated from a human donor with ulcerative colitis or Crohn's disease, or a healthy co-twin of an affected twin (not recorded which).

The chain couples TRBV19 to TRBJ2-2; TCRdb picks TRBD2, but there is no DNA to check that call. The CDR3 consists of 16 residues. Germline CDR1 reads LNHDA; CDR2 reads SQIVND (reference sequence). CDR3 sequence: CASSTQRGPLSGELFF.

This CDR3 reads CASSPGWENTEAFF. This sequence joins TRBV5-8 and TRBJ1-1; no DNA is available, so the TRBD1 call from TCRdb remains unchecked. The CDR3 consists of 14 residues. Germline V gene lookup returns CDR1 SGHTS and CDR2 YDEGEE. Complete variable domain (other parts from reference TRBV5-8 and TRBJ1-1): EAGVTQSPTHLIKTRGQQATLRCSPISGHTSVYWYQQALGLGLQFLLWYDEGEERNRGNFPPRFSGRQFPNYSSELNVNALELEDSALYLCASSPGWENTEAFFGQGTRLTVV.

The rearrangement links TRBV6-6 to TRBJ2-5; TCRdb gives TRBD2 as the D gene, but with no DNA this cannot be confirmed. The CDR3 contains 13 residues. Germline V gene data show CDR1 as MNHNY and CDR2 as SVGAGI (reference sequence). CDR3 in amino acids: CASTPSAGETQYF.

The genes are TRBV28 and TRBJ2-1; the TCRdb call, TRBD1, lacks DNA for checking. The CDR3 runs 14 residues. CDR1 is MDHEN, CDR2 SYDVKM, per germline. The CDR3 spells CATGPGGAYNEQFF.

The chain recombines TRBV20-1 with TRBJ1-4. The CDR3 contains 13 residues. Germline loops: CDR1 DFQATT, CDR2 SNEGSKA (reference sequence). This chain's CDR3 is CSAIGSTNEKLFF.

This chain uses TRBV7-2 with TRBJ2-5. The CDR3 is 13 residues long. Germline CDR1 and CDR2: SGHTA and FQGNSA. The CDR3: CASSQRVEETQYF.

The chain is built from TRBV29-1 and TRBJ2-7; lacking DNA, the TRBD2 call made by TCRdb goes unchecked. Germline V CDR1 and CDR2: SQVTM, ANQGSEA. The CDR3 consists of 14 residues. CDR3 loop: CSVALRESAYEQYF.

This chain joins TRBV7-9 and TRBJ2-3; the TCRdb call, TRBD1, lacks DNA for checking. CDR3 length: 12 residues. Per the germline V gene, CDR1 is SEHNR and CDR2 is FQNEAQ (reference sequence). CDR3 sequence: CASRGETDTQYF.

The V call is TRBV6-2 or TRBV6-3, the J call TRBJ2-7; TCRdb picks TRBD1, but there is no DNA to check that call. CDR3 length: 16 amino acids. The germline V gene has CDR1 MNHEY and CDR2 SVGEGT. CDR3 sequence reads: CASSLSRGKASYEQYF.